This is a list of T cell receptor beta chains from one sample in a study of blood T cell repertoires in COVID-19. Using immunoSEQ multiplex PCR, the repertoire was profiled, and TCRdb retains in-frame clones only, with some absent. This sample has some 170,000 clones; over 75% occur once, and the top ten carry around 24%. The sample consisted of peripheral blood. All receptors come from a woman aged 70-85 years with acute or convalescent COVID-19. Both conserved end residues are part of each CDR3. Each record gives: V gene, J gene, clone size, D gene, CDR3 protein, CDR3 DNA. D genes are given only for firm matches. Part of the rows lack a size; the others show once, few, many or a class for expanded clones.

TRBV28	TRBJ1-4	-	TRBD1	CASSSGQGREKLFF	TGTGCCAGCAGTTCGGGACAGGGACGGGAAAAACTGTTTTTT
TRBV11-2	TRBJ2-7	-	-	CASSLQGWPNEQYF	TGTGCCAGCAGCTTACAGGGGTGGCCTAACGAGCAGTACTTC
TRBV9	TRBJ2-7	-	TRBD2	CASSSGGSQYEQYF	TGTGCCAGCAGCTCGGGGGGGAGCCAATACGAGCAGTACTTC
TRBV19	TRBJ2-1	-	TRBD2	CASRTSGPSYNEQFF	TGTGCCAGCCGGACTAGCGGGCCTTCCTACAATGAGCAGTTCTTC
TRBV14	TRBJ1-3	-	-	CASSQFPWSTGGRRNTIYF	TGTGCCAGCAGCCAATTCCCTTGGTCCACGGGGGGAAGGCGAAACACCATATATTTT
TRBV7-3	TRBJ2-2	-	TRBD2	CASSLGLAGAGELFF	TGTGCCAGCAGCCTCGGACTAGCGGGAGCCGGGGAGCTGTTTTTT
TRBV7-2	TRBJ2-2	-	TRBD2	CASSLNPPLADNTGELFF	TGTGCCAGCAGCTTAAACCCCCCACTAGCGGATAACACCGGGGAGCTGTTTTTT
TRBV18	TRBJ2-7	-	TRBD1	CASSRDSDYEQYF	TGTGCCAGCTCACGGGACAGTGACTACGAGCAGTACTTC
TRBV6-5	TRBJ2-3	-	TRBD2	CASIPSGRSSDTQYF	TGTGCCAGCATCCCTAGCGGAAGGAGCTCAGATACGCAGTATTTT
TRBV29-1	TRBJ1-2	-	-	CSVDSRGVGGYTF	TGCAGCGTTGATAGCCGCGGGGTCGGAGGCTACACCTTC
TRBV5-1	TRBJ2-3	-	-	CASSLERADTQYF	TGCGCCAGCAGCTTGGAACGGGCAGATACGCAGTATTTT
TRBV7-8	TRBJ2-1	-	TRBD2	CASSVAPGLAGYNEQFF	TGTGCCAGCAGCGTAGCCCCCGGGCTAGCGGGGTACAATGAGCAGTTCTTC
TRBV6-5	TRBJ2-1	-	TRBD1	CASSYYEQGNEQFF	TGTGCCAGCAGTTACTACGAACAGGGGAATGAGCAGTTCTTC
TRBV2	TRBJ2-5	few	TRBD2	CASSDRTSGRKETQYF	TGTGCCAGCAGCGACCGGACTAGCGGGAGGAAAGAGACCCAGTACTTC
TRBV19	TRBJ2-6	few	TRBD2	CASTGRGAGANVLTF	TGTGCCAGTACCGGGAGGGGTGCCGGGGCCAACGTCCTGACTTTC
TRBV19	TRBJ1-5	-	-	CASGYRQANQPQHF	TGTGCCAGTGGTTATCGTCAGGCCAATCAGCCCCAGCATTTT
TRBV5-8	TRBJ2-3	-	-	CASSPNYGSAGQSTDTQYF	TGTGCCAGCAGCCCGAACTACGGTTCCGCGGGACAGAGCACAGATACGCAGTATTTT
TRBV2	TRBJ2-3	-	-	CASSERQVTDTQYF	TGTGCCAGCAGTGAACGGCAGGTCACAGATACGCAGTATTTT
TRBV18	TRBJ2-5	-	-	CASSPRAAEQETQYF	TGTGCCAGCTCACCAAGAGCCGCCGAACAAGAGACCCAGTACTTC
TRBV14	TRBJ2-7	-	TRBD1	CASSQAGQGNYPEQYF	TGTGCCAGCAGCCAAGCCGGACAGGGGAATTACCCCGAGCAGTACTTC
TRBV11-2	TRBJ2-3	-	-	CASRIGGVTDTQYF	TGTGCCAGCAGGATCGGCGGGGTGACAGATACGCAGTATTTT
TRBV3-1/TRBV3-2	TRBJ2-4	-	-	CASSARAVGIQYF	TGTGCCAGCAGTGCCAGGGCGGTAGGTATTCAGTACTTC
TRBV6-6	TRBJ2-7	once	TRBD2	CASSSGRAYEQYF	TGTGCCAGCAGTTCCGGGAGGGCCTACGAGCAGTACTTC
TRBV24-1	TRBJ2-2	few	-	CATSDLWPNTGELFF	TGTGCCACCAGTGATTTGTGGCCGAACACCGGGGAGCTGTTTTTT
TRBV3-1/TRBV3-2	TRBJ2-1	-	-	CASSQETGRNEQFF	TGTGCCAGCAGCCAAGAAACAGGGCGCAATGAGCAGTTCTTC
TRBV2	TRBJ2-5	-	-	CASTAGYQETQYF	TGTGCCAGCACCGCAGGGTACCAAGAGACCCAGTACTTC
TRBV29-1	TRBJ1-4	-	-	CSVEGFEANEKLFF	TGCAGCGTTGAGGGTTTCGAGGCTAATGAAAAACTGTTTTTT
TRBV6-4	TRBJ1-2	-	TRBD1	CASSPTGLNGYTF	TGTGCCAGCAGTCCGACAGGGCTCAATGGCTACACCTTC
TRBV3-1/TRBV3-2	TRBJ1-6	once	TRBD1	CASSRQDRGLHF	TGTGCCAGCAGCCGACAGGACAGGGGCCTCCACTTT
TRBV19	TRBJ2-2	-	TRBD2	CASSEGLFIGELFF	TGTGCCAGTAGTGAGGGACTATTTATCGGGGAGCTGTTTTTT
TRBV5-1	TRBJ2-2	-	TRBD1	CASSVAGGRTGELFF	TGCGCCAGCAGCGTGGCAGGGGGCCGCACCGGGGAGCTGTTTTTT
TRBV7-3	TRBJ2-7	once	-	CASSLKAGGAYEQYF	TGTGCCAGCAGCTTAAAAGCCGGCGGGGCCTACGAGCAGTACTTC
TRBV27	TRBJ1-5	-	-	CASRLRGSGNQPQHF	TGTGCCAGCAGACTAAGGGGTTCGGGCAATCAGCCCCAGCATTTT
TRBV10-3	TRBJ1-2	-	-	CAISVGRESGYTF	TGTGCCATCAGTGTTGGTAGGGAGAGTGGCTACACCTTC
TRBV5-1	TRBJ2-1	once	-	CASSLTVGGANEQFF	TGCGCCAGCAGCTTGACGGTTGGAGGGGCCAATGAGCAGTTCTTC
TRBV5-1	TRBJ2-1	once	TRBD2	CASSLNTRTSGSNEQFF	TGCGCCAGCAGCTTGAACACGCGGACTAGCGGGAGCAATGAGCAGTTCTTC
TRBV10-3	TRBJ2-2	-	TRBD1	CAIGTGGVGGELFF	TGTGCCATCGGGACAGGGGGCGTGGGCGGGGAGCTGTTTTTT
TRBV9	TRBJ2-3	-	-	CASSVAPGSGSTDTQYF	TGTGCCAGCAGCGTAGCACCCGGGAGCGGGAGCACAGATACGCAGTATTTT
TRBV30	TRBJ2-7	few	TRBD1	CAWSADRANEQYF	TGTGCCTGGAGTGCCGACAGGGCCAACGAGCAGTACTTC
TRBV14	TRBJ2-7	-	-	CASSQDWGRSYEQYF	TGTGCCAGCAGCCAAGATTGGGGCAGATCCTACGAGCAGTACTTC
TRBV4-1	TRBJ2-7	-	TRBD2	CASSQEKAGKGYEQYF	TGCGCCAGCAGCCAAGAGAAAGCGGGAAAAGGCTACGAGCAGTACTTC
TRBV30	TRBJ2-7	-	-	CAWSVGGYEQYF	TGTGCCTGGAGTGTCGGAGGTTACGAGCAGTACTTC
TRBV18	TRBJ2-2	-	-	CASSPVLGAGTGELFF	TGTGCCAGCTCACCAGTTCTTGGCGCAGGCACCGGGGAGCTGTTTTTT
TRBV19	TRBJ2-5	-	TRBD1	CASSFRTGLQETQYF	TGTGCCAGTAGTTTTAGGACAGGCCTACAAGAGACCCAGTACTTC
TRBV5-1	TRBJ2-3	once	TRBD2	CASSSSPSLAGQDTQYF	TGCGCCAGCAGCTCCTCACCGTCTTTAGCGGGGCAGGATACGCAGTATTTT
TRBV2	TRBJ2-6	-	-	CASSRSGANVLTF	TGTGCCAGCAGCCGCTCTGGGGCCAACGTCCTGACTTTC
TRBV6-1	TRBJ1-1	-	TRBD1	CASSDLYRGSTEAFF	TGTGCCAGCAGTGACCTATACAGGGGAAGCACTGAAGCTTTCTTT
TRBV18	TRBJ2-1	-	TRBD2	CASSPTSGRRGTYNEQFF	TGTGCCAGCTCACCGACTAGCGGGAGACGTGGGACCTACAATGAGCAGTTCTTC
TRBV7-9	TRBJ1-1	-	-	CASSAGGAGTEAFF	TGTGCCAGCAGCGCGGGCGGGGCGGGCACTGAAGCTTTCTTT
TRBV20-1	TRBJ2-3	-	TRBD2	CSASWGRAETQYF	TGCAGTGCTAGTTGGGGGAGGGCCGAGACGCAGTATTTT
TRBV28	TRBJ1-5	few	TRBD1	CASSRRGQGHQPQHF	TGTGCCAGCAGCCGAAGAGGACAGGGCCATCAGCCCCAGCATTTT